Sequencing of this T cell receptor beta chain was carried out in a study of response to subunit inactivated influenza vaccine. This clonotype was detected only a few times. This CDR3 has 13 residues. V was shortened by 6 bases and J by 7 bases, with 15 bases between the two germline ends. TCRdb independently ran MiXCR on the RT-PCR reads; one entry per CDR3 protein. The sample consists of around 760,000 distinct CDR3 sequences, approximately 13% of them appearing once. The source was PBMCs from blood, collected 14 to 15 days before vaccination. V is TRBV12-3 or TRBV12-4 and J is TRBJ2-5, with D maybe TRBD1 (5 bases). This TCR was sampled from a middle-aged man who received an inactivated influenza vaccine. The CDR3 DNA reads as TGTGCCAGCAGGACAGACACCTGGGGGACCCAGTACTTC. Translation: CASRTDTWGTQYF.